This record looks at one T cell receptor (beta chain) sequence and its context. Time point here: baseline, week 1 (first vaccination visit). Treatment defined: pre-vaccination baseline after standard-of-care therapy. There were new WHO grade 3 or 4 astrocytomas in the donors, and these were IDH1-mutant and ATRX-lost. Here immunoSEQ multiplex PCR was the method, and the copy in TCRdb shows in-frame clones only, minus some. The sample consists of nearly 50,000 clones, more than 80% of them appearing once. This specimen comes from a study of a mutant IDH1 vaccine in newly diagnosed glioma. V gave up 0 bases and J gave up 9 bases; unmatched junction bases: 4. This CDR3 is built from 14 residues. Germline V gives CDR1 SGHDN, CDR2 FVKESK.

This TCR derives from a man aged 35 to 55 with glioma. The chain employs TRBV14 and TRBJ2-4, with 8 nucleotides matching TRBD1. Material: PBMCs, obtained from a glioma patient treated with radiotherapy, temozolomide or both. CDR3 in amino acids: CASSQDGQGGIQYF. In nucleotides, the CDR3 is TGTGCCAGCAGCCAAGATGGACAGGGCGGCATTCAGTACTTC.